The rows below give T cell receptor beta chains drawn from one sample of a study of cytomegalovirus exposure and HLA in healthy donors. Profiling relied on immunoSEQ multiplex PCR, and the TCRdb table lists in-frame clones only, not all of them. The sample has 90,000 to 120,000 clones; roughly 76% are singletons. The material sequenced was PBMCs. All receptors derive from a young man in good health and CMV-seronegative. Each CDR3 is given with its conserved first and last residue. A D gene is named only where the DNA matches it firmly. Rows may omit the clone size; those that give it use once, few, many or a size class.

NA,NA,TRBV5-6,TRBJ1-2,CASSPRQYYGYTF,TGTGCCAGCAGCCCTCGTCAGTACTATGGCTACACCTTC
TRBD1,many,TRBV5-6,TRBJ1-5,CASSLAGGSNQPQHF,TGTGCCAGCAGCTTGGCAGGGGGTAGCAATCAGCCCCAGCATTTT
TRBD1,NA,TRBV19,TRBJ1-5,CASNLRQGNQPQHF,TGTGCCAGTAACCTCCGACAGGGTAATCAGCCCCAGCATTTT
TRBD2,NA,TRBV19,TRBJ2-2,CASSTLGRGVLTGELFF,TGTGCCAGTAGTACCCTCGGGCGGGGGGTTCTCACCGGGGAGCTGTTTTTT
NA,few,TRBV6-1,TRBJ1-5,CASSPQGIGQPQHF,TGTGCCAGCAGCCCACAGGGTATAGGTCAGCCCCAGCATTTT
TRBD2,NA,TRBV10-3,TRBJ2-7,CAIDSGGTYEQYF,TGTGCCATCGATAGCGGGGGGACCTACGAGCAGTACTTC
NA,few,TRBV28,TRBJ1-5,CASSSSRNQPQHF,TGTGCCAGCAGTTCCTCCCGCAATCAGCCCCAGCATTTT
NA,NA,TRBV9,TRBJ1-1,CASSLGGGTEAFF,TGTGCCAGCAGCCTGGGAGGTGGCACTGAAGCTTTCTTT
NA,NA,TRBV21-1,TRBJ2-1,CASSPSRQADLSYNEQFF,TGTGCCAGCAGTCCAAGCAGGCAAGCGGATCTCTCCTACAATGAGCAGTTCTTC
NA,NA,TRBV18,TRBJ1-5,CASSITGKSNQPQHF,TGTGCCAGCTCCATAACAGGGAAGAGCAATCAGCCCCAGCATTTT
NA,NA,TRBV13,TRBJ2-7,CASSLKLVLEQYF,TGTGCCAGCAGCCTGAAACTAGTTCTGGAGCAGTACTTC
NA,NA,TRBV28,TRBJ1-2,CASSLNVPYGYTF,TGTGCCAGCAGTCTAAACGTACCCTATGGCTACACCTTC
NA,NA,TRBV13,TRBJ1-3,CASSLGGSSGNTIYF,TGTGCCAGCAGCTTAGGAGGGAGCTCTGGAAACACCATATATTTT
NA,once,TRBV5-8,TRBJ2-5,CASSLYRAETQYF,TGTGCCAGCAGCTTGTACAGGGCGGAGACCCAGTACTTC
TRBD1,NA,TRBV7-2,TRBJ2-5,CASSSGQNLETQYF,TGTGCCAGCAGCTCGGGACAGAACCTAGAGACCCAGTACTTC
NA,NA,TRBV19,TRBJ1-1,CASSQQGSGTEAFF,TGTGCCAGTAGTCAACAGGGTTCGGGCACTGAAGCTTTCTTT
TRBD1,NA,TRBV29-1,TRBJ1-1,CSTRQGSNTEAFF,TGCAGCACAAGACAGGGTAGCAACACTGAAGCTTTCTTT
NA,few,TRBV5-4,TRBJ1-5,CASSLDQGLYSNQPQHF,TGTGCCAGCAGCTTGGATCAGGGACTATATAGCAATCAGCCCCAGCATTTT
TRBD2,NA,TRBV7-8,TRBJ2-5,CASSLSGGREQYF,TGTGCCAGCAGCTTAAGCGGGGGGAGGGAGCAGTACTTC
NA,few,TRBV5-1,TRBJ1-4,CASSSTGIATNEKLFF,TGCGCCAGCAGCTCCACAGGGATTGCAACTAATGAAAAACTGTTTTTT
NA,few,TRBV5-1,TRBJ2-5,CASSYWRQQETQYF,TGCGCCAGCAGCTACTGGAGACAGCAAGAGACCCAGTACTTC
TRBD1,NA,TRBV2,TRBJ1-2,CATSRDRVVGYTF,TGTGCCACCTCCAGGGACAGGGTGGTTGGCTACACCTTC
NA,once,TRBV4-2,TRBJ2-2,CASSQELERITGELFF,TGTGCCAGCAGCCAAGAGTTAGAGAGAATCACCGGGGAGCTGTTTTTT
TRBD1,once,TRBV6-4,TRBJ1-5,CASSDRTGFNQPQHF,TGTGCCAGCAGTGACCGGACAGGGTTCAATCAGCCCCAGCATTTT
NA,NA,TRBV11-2,TRBJ2-2,CASSLVAGPTGELFF,TGTGCCAGCAGCTTAGTGGCGGGTCCTACCGGGGAGCTGTTTTTT
NA,NA,TRBV7-2,TRBJ2-7,CASSLGQVTSYEQYF,TGTGCCAGCAGCTTAGGACAGGTGACCTCCTACGAGCAGTACTTC
TRBD1,NA,TRBV28,TRBJ1-2,CASSAYRGRRDGYTF,TGTGCCAGCAGTGCTTACAGGGGGCGTCGAGATGGCTACACCTTC
TRBD2,NA,TRBV28,TRBJ2-7,CASSLGTSGGSQYF,TGTGCCAGCAGCCTAGGGACTAGCGGGGGGTCGCAGTACTTC
TRBD1,few,TRBV27,TRBJ2-1,CASSLQGALGEQFF,TGTGCCAGCAGTTTACAGGGGGCGCTGGGTGAGCAGTTCTTC
NA,NA,TRBV7-9,TRBJ2-7,CASSWGRDSYEQYF,TGTGCCAGCAGCTGGGGACGGGACTCCTACGAGCAGTACTTC
NA,NA,TRBV5-1,TRBJ2-7,CASSLGQFTYEQYF,TGCGCCAGCAGCTTAGGACAGTTTACCTACGAGCAGTACTTC